This T cell receptor beta chain was obtained from a study of tumor-infiltrating lymphocytes in primary liver carcinoma listed by TCRdb under 2017. Notes on the research overall: Of the five patients (three men and two women, aged 30 to 69 years), four had hepatocellular carcinoma and one had combined HCC and intrahepatic cholangiocarcinoma. Agilent mRNA microarray profiling was performed on the 25 tumor region samples to relate TCRbeta repertoire diversity to the local molecular phenotype. Tumors of the five patients were stage T1-T3 N0M0 with maximum diameters of roughly 4.2 to 11 cm. TCRbeta repertoire sequencing covered roughly 35 specimens from 5 patients: around 25 tumor regions, 5 adjacent noncancerous liver tissues and 5 peripheral blood samples. Each sample produced about 3.5 to 7.13 million productive TCRbeta reads, and read depth showed no significant difference between tissue types. Reproducibility between technical replicate repertoires was high, with correlation coefficients above 0.95 and mean shared-clone rates around 0.88. For each liver tumor, the study sampled five regions along with adjacent normal tissue and blood, and applied TCRbeta repertoire sequencing, expression microarrays and whole-exome sequencing.

In the case of this clonotype: Its binding antigen is unknown. Base quality data are lacking; no much larger clone is found one base away.

Summary of the overall study and its limitations: Because sequencing covered only the TCR beta chain and unpaired alpha chains were not captured, true repertoire diversity is likely underestimated. Only roughly 7.5-25% of top clones appeared in all five regions of a tumor, which suggests that tumor-infiltrating T cells are spatially heterogeneous. Compared with blood, tumors had a significantly larger share of the repertoire taken up by the top 250 clones (p = 0.039). Consistent with antigen-driven expansion, pairs of tumor regions showed higher repertoire overlap (mean roughly 36%) than either tumor-adjacent pairs (about 17%) or tumor-blood pairs (around 15%). Only four or five patients were included in the study, and the authors note that the findings should be validated in a larger study. Comparison of CD4+ and CD8+ T cell repertoires was precluded by the use of bulk unsorted samples.

Total RNA and DNA were co-extracted without cell sorting from around 20-30 mg of bulk tissue using the AllPrep DNA/RNA mini kit. Between November 2015 and 2016, 5 or 6 patients in China with histopathologically diagnosed primary liver carcinoma had their tumors surgically resected. Chronic HBV infection was present in the patients, and the patients were treatment-naive at sampling. Each tumor was sampled at five spatially separated regions: the tumor centre plus the superior, inferior, left-lateral and right-lateral poles. More than 75% viable tumor cells were found by histology in every tumor sample. Each fresh piece of tumor and adjacent tissue was cut in two, with one half stored in RNAlater at -80 degrees C and the other half sent for histology. TCRbeta-specific cDNA was reverse-transcribed from 500 ng total RNA using a constant-region primer and ProtoScript II reverse transcriptase. The TCRbeta libraries were prepared through three rounds of nested multiplex PCR following a slightly modified ARM-PCR procedure. Sample barcodes and Illumina adapters were added in a final 25-cycle PCR with Deep VentR polymerase. Before sequencing, amplicons of 200-500 bp were gel-purified using a QIAquick gel extraction kit. An Illumina HiSeq 2500 was used to sequence the TCRbeta amplicons, generating 250-bp paired-end reads. As for the authors' bioinformatics: Trimmomatic v0.33 was used to quality-trim the reads, and FLASH v1.2.11 was used to merge paired reads so that full CDR3 sequences could be recovered. V, D and J germline segments were assigned to the rearranged TCRbeta sequences using MiGEC v1.2.1b. Clonotype statistics, along with Shannon-Wiener diversity indices, were calculated using VDJtools v1.0.0. Except for diversity analysis, only the 250 most abundant clonotypes of each sample were used in subsequent analyses to reduce sampling bias. TCRdb cleaned the public reads at Q25 with fastp, built clones with MiXCR and kept in-frame beta chains. Identical CDR3 protein sequences are pooled into one entry, listed with their most common genes and DNA. What appears here as the V and J calls and clone size reflects TCRdb's work, not the paper's. Across this sample there are 90,000 to 150,000 distinct CDR3 sequences, with around two thirds seen only once. Approximately 9.9% of the sample goes to the ten largest clones.

Sequencing was done on a sample of liver tumor tissue from sampling region 1. The sample's cell subset or site label, in plain terms: tumor region T1, superior pole. The source is a woman aged 55-69 years with primary liver carcinoma and hepatitis B virus infection.

The CDR3 sequence is CASRAQGSLYEQYF. The nucleotides read TGTGCCAGCAGGGCACAGGGGAGCTTATACGAGCAGTACTTC. Recombination connected TRBV5-6 to TRBJ2-7, with TRBD1 identical over 7 junction bases. From cysteine to phenylalanine, the CDR3 is 14 amino acids long. Solely the CDR3 DNA is kept, with 42 bases framed from the first base. Germline trimming amounts to 5 bases on V and 4 bases on J, with 9 as the count of junction bases outside the gene matches. CDR1 and CDR2, per the germline V gene, are SGHDT and YYEEEE. The variable domain in full, with residues beyond the CDR3 obtained from the reference TRBV5-6 and TRBJ2-7 genes, is DAGVTQSPTHLIKTRGQQVTLRCSPKSGHDTVSWYQQALGQGPQFIFQYYEEEERQRGNFPDRFSGHQFPNYSSELNVNALLLGDSALYLCASRAQGSLYEQYFGPGTRLTVT.